These 14 T cell receptor beta chains originate from one sample sequenced in a study of blood T cells in healthy people across ages. The use of a sample-barcoded 5' primer and a J-beta primer mix characterized a second PCR of 7 to 11 cycles. TCRdb itself ran the 5' RACE reads through MiXCR, one entry per CDR3 protein. The sample yields about 1.6 million distinct CDR3 sequences, roughly 32% seen once. The sample was blood. Receptor source: a woman in her 30s in good health.

Points on this clonotype: At one end the junction does not follow the germline gene, possibly because of a read error. This chain uses TRBV7-9 with TRBJ1-6; tentative D call: TRBD1 (5 bases). In germline, CDR1 is SEHNR, CDR2 FQNEAQ (reference sequence). This CDR3 is 15 amino acids long. The CDR3 nucleotides are TGTGCCAGCAGCAATGACCGACAGTATAATTCACCCCCCCACTTT. Residues: CASSNDRQYNSPPHF.

The sample holds many counts of this clonotype. The chain uses TRBV3-1 and TRBJ2-5; 7 nucleotides agree with TRBD2. Per germline, CDR1 LGHDT and CDR2 YNNKEL (reference sequence). The CDR3 totals 16 residues. The junction had 10 bases not matched to a gene; V was cut back by 4 bases and J by 2 bases. The CDR3 sequence is CASSPLRGLMQETQYF. CDR3 coding DNA: TGTGCCAGCAGCCCCCTGCGGGGACTAATGCAAGAGACCCAGTACTTC.

This clonotype has only a few counts. The CDR3 nucleotides read TGCAGTGCTAGAGATCTGGGACAGCCTAACTATGGCTACACCTTC. This codes for CSARDLGQPNYGYTF. The rearrangement uses TRBV20-1 and TRBJ1-2, with 7 bases fitting TRBD1. The V segment lost 0 bases and the J segment 0 bases; nucleotides outside the gene matches: 4. This CDR3 spans 15 amino acids. Germline lookup yields CDR1 DFQATT and CDR2 SNEGSKA (reference sequence).

The rearrangement joins TRBV14 to TRBJ2-7; 9 bases are a match to TRBD1. CDR3 length equals 14 residues. V lost 2 bases and J lost 5; bases outside the gene matches: 4. CDR1 is SGHDN, CDR2 FVKESK, per germline. CDR3 protein: CASSQPRTGDEQYF. The CDR3 DNA reads TGTGCCAGCAGCCAACCCCGGACAGGGGACGAGCAGTACTTC.

This clonotype appeared many times. The chain joins TRBV4-2 to TRBJ1-2; unclear D gene. CDR1 is LGHNA, CDR2 YNFKEQ, per germline. V gave up 0 bases and J gave up 0 bases, with 5 bases separating them. The length of the CDR3 is 14 residues. CDR3 loop: CASSQDRTNYGYTF. The DNA for the CDR3 is TGTGCCAGCAGCCAAGATCGGACTAACTATGGCTACACCTTC.

This clonotype has just a few counts. The chain carries TRBV5-1 and TRBJ2-7; 9 bases fit TRBD2. The CDR3 has 17 residues. The V segment lost 2 bases and the J segment 3 bases; nucleotides outside the gene matches: 12. From germline, CDR1 is SGHRS and CDR2 YFSETQ. The DNA of the CDR3 is TGCGCCAGCAGCTTTTTGCCCCCGGGACTAGCCGACTACGAGCAGTACTTC. It specifies CASSFLPPGLADYEQYF.

The genes are TRBV10-3 and TRBJ1-5; a weak D match, TRBD1 (5 bases). The CDR3 has 15 amino acids. Germline CDR1 and CDR2: ENHRY and SYGVKD. V was cut by 3 bases and J by 4 bases, with 13 bases left in between. CDR3 sequence (DNA): TGTGCCATCAGTGATCCGGGCAGGGAAAATCAGCCCCAGCATTTT. It translates to CAISDPGRENQPQHF.

The sample holds a few counts of this clonotype. This chain joins TRBV20-1 and TRBJ2-7; TRBD1 might be the D (6 bases). This CDR3 is built from 11 residues. The ends were cut back, 6 bases at V and 2 bases at J, with 8 bases in the middle. Germline CDR1 reads DFQATT; CDR2 reads SNEGSKA (reference sequence). The CDR3 here is CSAPGAYEQYF. CDR3 bases: TGCAGTGCCCCAGGGGCCTACGAGCAGTACTTC.

The rearrangement joins TRBV10-2 to TRBJ2-7; D may correspond to TRBD1 or TRBD2 (5 bases each). The CDR3 extends over 13 amino acids. The germline V and J ends were trimmed by 5 bases and 3 bases, with 11 bases remaining between them. CDR1 is WSHSY, CDR2 SAAADI, per germline. The CDR3 DNA is TGCGCCAGCAGTCCCCAGGGAGTCTACGAGCAGTACTTC. Protein product: CASSPQGVYEQYF.

J is TRBJ2-5 and V is TRBV19, with D possibly called TRBD1 or TRBD2 (5 bases each). V lost 6 bases to trimming and J lost 5 bases, with 16 bases between them. CDR3 length: 14 amino acids. Germline CDR1 and CDR2: LNHDA and SQIVND (reference sequence). CDR3 sequence reads: CASRTTGRGETQYF. Here the CDR3 DNA reads TGTGCCAGTAGAACGACGGGGCGAGGGGAGACCCAGTACTTC. Using reference TRBV19 and TRBJ2-5 for the parts outside the CDR3, the full variable domain is DGGITQSPKYLFRKEGQNVTLSCEQNLNHDAMYWYRQDPGQGLRLIYYSQIVNDFQKGDIAEGYSVSREKKESFPLTVTSAQKNPTAFYLCASRTTGRGETQYFGPGTRLLVL.

The chain joins TRBV5-6 to TRBJ2-7; maybe TRBD1 (5 bases). The CDR3 contains 15 residues. Trimming took 2 bases from V and 3 from J, leaving 15 bases between them. Germline-derived CDR1 and CDR2 are SGHDT and YYEEEE. In DNA form, the CDR3 reads TGTGCCAGCAGCTTACAGGAAGGGTATCTCTACGAGCAGTACTTC. Translation gives CASSLQEGYLYEQYF.

This clonotype was recorded a few times. The chain links TRBV14 to TRBJ1-1, with TRBD1 matching over 7 bases. The CDR3 extends over 13 amino acids. With V trimmed by 4 bases and J by 11 bases, 10 bases remained unmatched. Germline V gene data show CDR1 as SGHDN and CDR2 as FVKESK. The CDR3 sequence is CASSPTRQGGAFF. The CDR3 DNA reads as TGTGCCAGCAGCCCAACCCGACAGGGTGGGGCTTTCTTT.

J is TRBJ2-3 and V is TRBV25-1, with D unresolved. The CDR3 runs to 13 residues. Germline loops: CDR1 MGHDK, CDR2 SYGVNS. The V gene lost 0 bases and the J gene lost 0 bases, with 1 base spanning the gap. CDR3 nucleotides: TGTGCCAGCAGTGAATATAGCACAGATACGCAGTATTTT. The encoded protein is CASSEYSTDTQYF.

The table lists this clonotype with a few counts. This chain links TRBV6-5 with TRBJ2-5; 7 bases align to TRBD1. The CDR3 consists of 15 residues. Per the germline V gene, CDR1 is MNHEY and CDR2 is SVGAGI. V lost 7 bases, J lost 9 bases, and 17 bases stayed unmatched. This chain's CDR3 is CASNRGRTRVKAQYF. As DNA, the CDR3 is TGTGCCAGCAACAGGGGCCGAACGCGGGTTAAGGCCCAGTACTTC.